One and the same sample provided the 3 T cell receptor beta chains below, sequenced in a study of a mutant IDH1 vaccine in newly diagnosed glioma. Time point indicated: week 35, safety follow-up. Doses of 300 ug of mutant IDH1 20-mer peptide were given with topical imiquimod. Clones were sequenced by immunoSEQ multiplex PCR, and TCRdb holds only the in-frame ones, with some missing. The sample shows 45,000 to 50,000 clones, 70% to 90% of them seen only once. No antigen has been assigned to these receptors. The specimen was PBMCs, collected from a glioma patient whose treatment included an IDH1 peptide vaccine. All receptors derive from a middle-aged woman with glioma.

The CDR3 loop reads CASSPWTGRDTGELFF. The CDR3 DNA reads TGTGCCAGTAGTCCCTGGACAGGGAGGGACACCGGGGAGCTGTTTTTT. The gene calls are TRBV19 and TRBJ2-2; D might be TRBD1 (8 bases). CDR1 LNHDA and CDR2 SQIVND come from the germline V gene (reference sequence). Trimming pared 5 bases from V and 3 bases from J, leaving 16 bases between. The CDR3 contains 16 residues.

The rearrangement uses TRBV2 and TRBJ2-5; TRBD1 might be the D (7 bases). V was cut by 0 bases and J by 5 bases, with 16 bases left in between. Germline loops: CDR1 SNHLY, CDR2 FYNNEI. The CDR3 covers 16 residues. CDR3 nucleotide sequence: TGTGCCAGCAGTGAAGCGGGCAGGGGGAGGCGGGAGACCCAGTACTTC. Its translation: CASSEAGRGRRETQYF.

The chain employs TRBV5-1 and TRBJ2-5; 14 positions agree with TRBD2. Germline CDR1 and CDR2: SGHRS and YFSETQ. The CDR3 totals 16 residues. Trimming took 6 bases from V and 4 from J; bases not matched to a gene: 8. The CDR3 spells CASTIGTSGSGETQYF. CDR3 sequence (DNA): TGCGCCAGCACCATTGGGACTAGCGGGAGTGGAGAGACCCAGTACTTC.